A selection of T cell receptor beta chains follows, all from one sample in a study of Ad26.COV2.S vaccination and SARS-CoV-2 variants. Repertoires were generated with immunoSEQ multiplex PCR, while TCRdb's copy carries only in-frame clones and drops some. The sample has 430,000 or so clones, roughly 87% seen once; the top ten hold about 2.5%. Material: peripheral blood, obtained in a trial of Ad26.COV2.S vaccine versus placebo. These receptors all come from a person aged 18-60 years who received the Ad26.COV2.S COVID-19 vaccine or a placebo. The CDR3 runs from the conserved cysteine through the conserved F or W.

V gene	J gene	CDR3 protein
TRBV5-4	TRBJ2-7	CASSLAAGGLYEQYF
TRBV6-5	TRBJ2-2	CASPGVTNTGELFF
TRBV5-4	TRBJ2-3	CASSPVSTDTQYF
TRBV11-1	TRBJ2-3	CASSSTKGLDTDTQYF
TRBV4-1	TRBJ2-5	CASSQESRETQYF
TRBV30	TRBJ1-3	CAWSYGDTIYF
TRBV12-3/TRBV12-4	TRBJ1-1	CASGPGGTEAFF
TRBV18	TRBJ1-1	CASSPTGEATEAFF
TRBV4-2	TRBJ2-7	CASSQVLKGVPYEQYF
TRBV19	TRBJ2-4	CASSMGGQNGNIQYF
TRBV9	TRBJ1-2	CASSAGYGYTF
TRBV6-6	TRBJ2-1	CASTSYNEQFF
TRBV4-2	TRBJ1-4	CASSQGPQGAYEKLFF
TRBV4-2	TRBJ1-2	CASSQEDGLVSGYTF
TRBV5-4	TRBJ1-2	CASSLGGRGPNYGYTF
TRBV7-8	TRBJ1-1	CASRFLRGGPEAFF
TRBV23-1	TRBJ2-1	CASSQFGRPSGRGNEQFF
TRBV7-2	TRBJ2-7	CASSLAGTATYEQYF
TRBV6-2/TRBV6-3	TRBJ1-5	CASSYGTRRNQPQHF
TRBV6-2/TRBV6-3	TRBJ2-2	CASRPGLAGASGELFF
TRBV5-5	TRBJ1-5	CASSLVGQPQHF
TRBV6-5	TRBJ2-7	CASSRGPFGYEQYF
TRBV24-1	TRBJ1-5	CATSISGGNQPQHF
TRBV6-2/TRBV6-3	TRBJ2-7	CASSYSKSDVSGYEQYF
TRBV7-2	TRBJ1-2	CASSLSPGQTDSAF
TRBV9	TRBJ2-6	CASSATGGSGANVLTF
TRBV6-6	TRBJ1-6	CASSWSGQVLSPLHF
TRBV5-8	TRBJ1-5	CASSLSYRGNQPQHF
TRBV28	TRBJ1-5	CASSPQGSNQPQHF
TRBV18	TRBJ2-2	CASSPPSGSGSGELFF
TRBV5-8	TRBJ2-3	CASSAYRGPESGGSTDTQYF
TRBV6-2/TRBV6-3	TRBJ1-2	CASSPAGDGYGYTF
TRBV6-1	TRBJ1-2	CASSEWDSYGYTF
TRBV20-1	TRBJ1-5	CSASVGLLWQGDNQPQHF
TRBV6-1	TRBJ2-2	CASSEMGVTGELFF
TRBV9	TRBJ1-3	CASSYMDSISGNTIYF
TRBV6-1	TRBJ1-5	CASSENGGQGDQPQHF
TRBV19	TRBJ1-6	CASRYSPLHF
TRBV7-2	TRBJ1-2	CASSLVRRGFEGYTF
TRBV6-6	TRBJ1-5	CASSNLRPQHF
TRBV7-9	TRBJ1-5	CASSLGGRGRQPQHF
TRBV13	TRBJ2-1	CASSLGEDYNEQFF
TRBV6-1	TRBJ2-1	CASSEARPGLLYNEQFF
TRBV5-6	TRBJ2-5	CASSLLQSTSSGETQYF
TRBV4-3	TRBJ1-5	CASSPTGSYKGDQPQHF
TRBV5-1	TRBJ2-5	CASSETGHQETQYF
TRBV6-5	TRBJ1-4	CASSYSWGRNEKLFF
TRBV24-1	TRBJ1-1	CATSDLWETEAFF